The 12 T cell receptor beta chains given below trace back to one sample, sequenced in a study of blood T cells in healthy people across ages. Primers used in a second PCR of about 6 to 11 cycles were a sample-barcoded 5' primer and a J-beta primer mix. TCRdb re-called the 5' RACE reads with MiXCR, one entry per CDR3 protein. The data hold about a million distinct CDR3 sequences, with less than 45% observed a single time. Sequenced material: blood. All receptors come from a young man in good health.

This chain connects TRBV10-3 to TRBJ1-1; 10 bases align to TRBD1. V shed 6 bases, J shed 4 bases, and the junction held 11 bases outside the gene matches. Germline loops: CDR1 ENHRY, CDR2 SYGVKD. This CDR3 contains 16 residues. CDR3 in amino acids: CAIRSGTGVASTEAFF. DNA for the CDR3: TGTGCCATCAGATCCGGGACAGGGGTTGCGAGCACTGAAGCTTTCTTT.

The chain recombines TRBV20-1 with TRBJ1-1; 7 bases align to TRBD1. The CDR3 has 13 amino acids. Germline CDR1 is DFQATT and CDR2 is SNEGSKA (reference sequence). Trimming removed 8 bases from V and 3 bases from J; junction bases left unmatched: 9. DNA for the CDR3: TGCAGTTTAACAGGGGATGGACACACTGAAGCTTTCTTT. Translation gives CSLTGDGHTEAFF.

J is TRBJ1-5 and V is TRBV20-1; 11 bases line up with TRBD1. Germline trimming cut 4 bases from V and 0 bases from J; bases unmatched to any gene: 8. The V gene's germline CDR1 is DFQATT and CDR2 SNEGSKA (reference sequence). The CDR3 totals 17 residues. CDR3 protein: CSAIPGQGGYSNQPQHF. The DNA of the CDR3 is TGCAGTGCTATACCGGGACAGGGGGGATATAGCAATCAGCCCCAGCATTTT.

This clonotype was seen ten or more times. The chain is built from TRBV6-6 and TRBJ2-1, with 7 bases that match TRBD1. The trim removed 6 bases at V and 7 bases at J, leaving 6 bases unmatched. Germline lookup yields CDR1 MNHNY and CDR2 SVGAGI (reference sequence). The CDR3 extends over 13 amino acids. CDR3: CASRDRTQNEQFF. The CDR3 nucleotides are TGTGCCAGCAGGGACAGGACCCAAAATGAGCAGTTCTTC.

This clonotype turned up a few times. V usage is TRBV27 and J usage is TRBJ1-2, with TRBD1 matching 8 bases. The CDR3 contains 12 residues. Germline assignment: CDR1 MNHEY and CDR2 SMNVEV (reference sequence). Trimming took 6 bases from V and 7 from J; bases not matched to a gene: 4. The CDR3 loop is CASRLGQGGYTF. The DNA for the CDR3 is TGTGCCAGCAGACTCGGACAGGGTGGCTACACCTTC.

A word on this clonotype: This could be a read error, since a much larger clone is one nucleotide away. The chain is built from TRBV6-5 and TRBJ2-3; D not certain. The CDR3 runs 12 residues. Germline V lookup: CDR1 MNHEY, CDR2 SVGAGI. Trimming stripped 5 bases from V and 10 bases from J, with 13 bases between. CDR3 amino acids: CASSRPEDAQYF. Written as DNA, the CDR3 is TGTGCCAGCAGTCGGCCCGAGGATGCGCAGTATTTT.

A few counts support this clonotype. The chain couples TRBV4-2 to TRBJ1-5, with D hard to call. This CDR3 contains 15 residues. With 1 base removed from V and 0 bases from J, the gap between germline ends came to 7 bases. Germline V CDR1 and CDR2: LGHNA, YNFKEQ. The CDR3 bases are TGTGCCAGCAGCCAAGCTAGTTATAGCAATCAGCCCCAGCATTTT. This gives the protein CASSQASYSNQPQHF.

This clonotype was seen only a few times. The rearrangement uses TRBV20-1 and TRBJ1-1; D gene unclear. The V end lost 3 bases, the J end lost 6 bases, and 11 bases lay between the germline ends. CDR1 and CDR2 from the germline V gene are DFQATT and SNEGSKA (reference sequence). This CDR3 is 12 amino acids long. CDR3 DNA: TGCAGTGCTAGGTCCGAGTACGCTGAAGCTTTCTTT. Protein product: CSARSEYAEAFF.

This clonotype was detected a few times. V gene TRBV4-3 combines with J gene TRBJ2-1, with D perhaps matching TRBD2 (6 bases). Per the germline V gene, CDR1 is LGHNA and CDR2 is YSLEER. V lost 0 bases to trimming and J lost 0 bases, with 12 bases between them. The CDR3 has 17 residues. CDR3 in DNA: TGCGCCAGCAGCCAAGAAGCCCGGGGGAGCTCCTACAATGAGCAGTTCTTC. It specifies CASSQEARGSSYNEQFF.

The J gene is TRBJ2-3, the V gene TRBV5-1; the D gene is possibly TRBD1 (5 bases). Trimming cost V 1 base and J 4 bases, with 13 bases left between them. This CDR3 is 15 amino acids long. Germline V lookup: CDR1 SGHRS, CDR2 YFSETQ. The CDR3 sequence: CASSLYPRAPDTQYF. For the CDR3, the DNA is TGCGCCAGCAGCTTGTACCCCAGGGCCCCAGATACGCAGTATTTT.

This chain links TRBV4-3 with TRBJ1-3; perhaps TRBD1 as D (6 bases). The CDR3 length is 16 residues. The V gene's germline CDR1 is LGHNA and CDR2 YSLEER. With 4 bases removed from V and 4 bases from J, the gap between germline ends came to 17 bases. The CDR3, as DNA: TGCGCCAGCAGCCTCGGCCCAGGGGAAGTGGGAAACACCATATATTTT. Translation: CASSLGPGEVGNTIYF.

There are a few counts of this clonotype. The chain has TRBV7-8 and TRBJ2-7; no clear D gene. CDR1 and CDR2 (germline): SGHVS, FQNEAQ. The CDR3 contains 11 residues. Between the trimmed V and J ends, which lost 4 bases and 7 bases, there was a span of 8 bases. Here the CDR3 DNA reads TGTGCCAGCAGCTCCCTTTCAGAGCAGTACTTC. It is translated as CASSSLSEQYF.